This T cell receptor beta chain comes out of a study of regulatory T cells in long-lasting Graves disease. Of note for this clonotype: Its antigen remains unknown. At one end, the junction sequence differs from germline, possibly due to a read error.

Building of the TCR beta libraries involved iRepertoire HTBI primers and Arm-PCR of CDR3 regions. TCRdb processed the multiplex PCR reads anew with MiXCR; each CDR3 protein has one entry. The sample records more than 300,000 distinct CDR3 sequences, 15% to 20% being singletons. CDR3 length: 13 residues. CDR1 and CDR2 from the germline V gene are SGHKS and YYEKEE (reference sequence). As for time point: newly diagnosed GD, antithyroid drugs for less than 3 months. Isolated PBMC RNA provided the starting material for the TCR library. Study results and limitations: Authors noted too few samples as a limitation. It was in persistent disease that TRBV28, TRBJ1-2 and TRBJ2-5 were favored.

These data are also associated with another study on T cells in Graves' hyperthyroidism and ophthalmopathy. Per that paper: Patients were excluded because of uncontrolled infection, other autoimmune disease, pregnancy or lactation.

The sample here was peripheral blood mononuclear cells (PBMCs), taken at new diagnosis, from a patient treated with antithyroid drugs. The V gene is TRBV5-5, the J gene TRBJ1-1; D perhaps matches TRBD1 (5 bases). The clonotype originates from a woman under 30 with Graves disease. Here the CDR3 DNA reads TGCGCCAGCAGCCAGGACGGACATGCTGAAGCTTTCTTT. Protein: CASSQDGHAEAFF. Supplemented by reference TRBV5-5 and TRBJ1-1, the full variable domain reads DAGVTQSPTHLIKTRGQQVTLRCSPISGHKSVSWYQQVLGQGPQFIFQYYEKEERGRGNFPDRFSARQFPNYSSELNVNALLLGDSALYLCASSQDGHAEAFFGQGTRLTVV.